This T cell receptor beta chain came from a study of CD8 T cells in Susac syndrome. After extraction with the RNeasy kit, roughly 0.45 to 1 ug of the RNA was reverse transcribed using random hexamers. MiXCR was run by TCRdb on the immunoSEQ multiplex PCR reads, yielding one entry per CDR3 protein. Among over 65,000 distinct CDR3 sequences listed, around 93% were seen once. Germline lookup yields CDR1 SGHTA and CDR2 FQGTGA. V was pared by 5 bases and J by 4 bases, with 6 bases of the junction left unmatched. The CDR3 is 15 residues long. This receptor was taken from a human donor with Susac syndrome. What was sequenced was CD4+ T cells from PBMCs. V usage is TRBV7-3 and J usage is TRBJ2-3; 10 bases agree with TRBD2. CDR3 residues: CASSPLAGASDTQYF. The CDR3 DNA is TGTGCCAGCAGCCCGCTAGCGGGAGCCTCAGATACGCAGTATTTT. Drawing the rest from reference TRBV7-3 and TRBJ2-3, the complete variable domain is GAGVSQTPSNKVTEKGKYVELRCDPISGHTALYWYRQSLGQGPEFLIYFQGTGAADDSGLPNDRFFAVRPEGSVSTLKIQRTERGDSAVYLCASSPLAGASDTQYFGPGTRLTVL.